This TCR beta chain was obtained from a study of identifying expanded T cells in peripheral blood. Study-wide results and limits: Across healthy donors, higher total template counts meant significantly greater two-week count variance. Differentially abundant clones: 0.95 to 1.5 between replicates, 15 to 17 at approximately 14 days, 19 to 20 at four.

During the collection period, no donor immune events like infections were recorded. The CDR3 has 13 amino acids. Between the trimmed V and J ends, which lost 5 bases and 10 bases, there was a span of 12 bases. CDR1 is MNHNS, CDR2 SASEGT, per germline. Produced via immunoSEQ multiplex PCR; TCRdb's table is partial and in-frame only. There are 90,000 or so clones in the sample; more than 75% occur only once, and 15% to 20% lies in the top ten. A note on this clone: Its antigen is not known.

The material sequenced was blood. The sequence came from a person between 18 and 75 years old in good health. V usage is TRBV6-1 and J usage is TRBJ1-6; unclear D gene. Here the CDR3 DNA reads TGTGCCAGCAGTACCGGTCAGGAATCACCCCTCCACTTT. Its protein product is CASSTGQESPLHF.